This T cell receptor beta chain comes out of a study of cytomegalovirus exposure and HLA in healthy donors. Researchers ran the PCR with 60 Vbeta and 13 Jbeta primers. Profiling relied on immunoSEQ multiplex PCR, and the TCRdb table lists in-frame clones only, not all of them. Found here are around 140,000 clones, 61% of them singletons; the top ten hold approximately 1.7%. Comments on this clone: Its specificity is not known.

Broader study findings: Later analysis found that TCR beta chains associated with HLA were more clonally expanded than other, equally common chains.

Germline CDR1 SGHNT, CDR2 YYREEE (reference sequence). The CDR3 is 13 amino acids. The germline V and J ends were trimmed by 0 bases and 7 bases, with 10 bases remaining between them. This sequence was found in a male donor in good health and CMV-seronegative. Sequences were obtained from PBMCs. This chain joins TRBV5-4 and TRBJ1-2; D remains ambiguous. DNA for the CDR3: TGTGCCAGCAGCTTGGACGGTCTTGGTGGCTACACCTTC. Its translation is CASSLDGLGGYTF.